This T cell receptor beta chain came from a study of molecular identifiers for immune sequencing clone quantification. Study findings and constraints: Detectable among roughly 1 million naive cells, according to reports, was Jurkat TCR RNA spiked in from one cell.

The germline V gene encodes CDR1 LGHDT and CDR2 YNNKEL (reference sequence). CDR3 length equals 10 residues. V shed 8 bases and J shed 7 bases, with 8 bases lying between them. For this clonotype: The antigen is not known. This may be a read error, as it is one base from a much larger clone.

MiXCR was run by TCRdb on the PCR reads, yielding one entry per CDR3 protein. The sample yields just over 35,000 distinct CDR3 sequences, approximately 19% seen once. The sequence came from a human donor in good health. Some libraries in this study had Jurkat cell RNA spiked in. The gene calls are TRBV3-1 and TRBJ2-5; D ambiguous. Sample: naive CD8+ T cells from blood, with Jurkat cell RNA spiked in. Documented subset: FACS-sorted CD8+CD4-CCR7+CD45RA+ naive T cells. The CDR3 nucleotides read TGTGCCAGCGGTAAAGGGACCCAGTACTTC. This translates into CASGKGTQYF.